This T cell receptor beta chain was sequenced in a study of T-cell memory formation after mild COVID-19. General study results and limits: The authors left the SARS-CoV-2 specificity of second-wave clones peaking on day 37 unconfirmed. CD4+ contracting clones were found mainly in CM and EM, and CD8+ ones in EMRA. There was a balanced CD4/CD8 profile in clones contracting day 15 to 85, and later expanders leaned CD4+.

5'RACE with constant-segment primers built TCRalpha and TCRbeta cDNA libraries with UMIs. Each CDR3 protein is one row after TCRdb ran MiXCR on the 5' RACE reads. This sample has 300,000 to 350,000 distinct CDR3 sequences; 15% to 20% occur once, and the top ten carry around 21%. This clonotype was counted a few times. What it recognizes is unknown. The CDR3 spans 12 residues. Trimming left V 6 bases short and J 7 bases short, with 13 bases between. Sample: PBMCs or a T cell subset sorted from them (not recorded which). The TCR was taken from a man aged 18 to 29 who had mild COVID-19 (a few samples of this study predate the infection). Cell type and time point are not known. This chain links TRBV12-3 or TRBV12-4 with TRBJ2-7; tentatively, D is TRBD1 or TRBD2 (6 bases each). The CDR3 protein is CASSPLGGEQYV. The CDR3, as DNA: TGTGCCAGCAGCCCCTTAGGGGGGGAGCAGTACGTC.